The present TCR beta chain was sequenced within a study of blood T cell repertoires in COVID-19. Overall study: The samples span acute and convalescent COVID-19 from the United States, Italy and Spain. From T cells, B-cell-depleted T cells, or PBMCs came the material, which was cDNA or gDNA.

Assay: immunoSEQ multiplex PCR; the TCRdb copy retains only in-frame clones and omits some. Of 150,000 or so clones in the sample, roughly 80% were seen once. V was clipped by 3 bases and J by 4 bases, with 12 bases between them. The germline CDR1 and CDR2 sequences are LGHNA and YSLEER. This CDR3 has 14 amino acids. Participant-reported clinical history was the basis for cohort assignment. Cohort 3 recovered donors had two negative PCRs, clearance, or symptom resolution. V gene TRBV4-3 combines with J gene TRBJ1-1; no clear D gene. This sequence originates from a man in his fifties or sixties who had recovered from COVID-19. Material for sequencing was PBMCs or T cells enriched from blood (not recorded which). As DNA, the CDR3 is TGCGCCAGCAGCCAGGGCCCCGCAGGCACTGAAGCTTTCTTT. It is translated as CASSQGPAGTEAFF.